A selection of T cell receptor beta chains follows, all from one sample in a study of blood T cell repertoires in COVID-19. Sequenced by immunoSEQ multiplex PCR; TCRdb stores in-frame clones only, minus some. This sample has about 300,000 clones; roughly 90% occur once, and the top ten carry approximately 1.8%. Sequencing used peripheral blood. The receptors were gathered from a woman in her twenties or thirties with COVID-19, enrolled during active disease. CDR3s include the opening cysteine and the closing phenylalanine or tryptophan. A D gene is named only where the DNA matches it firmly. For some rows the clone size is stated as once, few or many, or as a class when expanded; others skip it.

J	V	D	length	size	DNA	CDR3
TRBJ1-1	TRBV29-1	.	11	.	TGCAGCGTTGGGGAAAGGGGTGAAGCTTTCTTT	CSVGERGEAFF
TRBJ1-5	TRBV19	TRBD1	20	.	TGTGCCAGTAGTATAGGCCCGGGACAGCTACTCCCCCGGGGCAATCAGCCCCAGCATTTT	CASSIGPGQLLPRGNQPQHF
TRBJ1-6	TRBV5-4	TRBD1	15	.	TGTGCCAGCAGCAGGGACAGGGGCCTGGGATCACCCCTCCACTTT	CASSRDRGLGSPLHF
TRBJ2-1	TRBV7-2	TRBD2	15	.	TGTGCCAGCAGCCCTGCTAGCGGGGGGTACAATGAGCAGTTCTTC	CASSPASGGYNEQFF
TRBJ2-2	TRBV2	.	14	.	TGTGCCAGCGGAAGGACAGAGAACACCGGGGAGCTGTTTTTT	CASGRTENTGELFF
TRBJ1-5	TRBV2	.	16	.	TGTGCCAGCAGTGAAGCGGGGCGGGGCCTCCGTCAGCCCCAGCATTTT	CASSEAGRGLRQPQHF
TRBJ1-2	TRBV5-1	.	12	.	TGCGCCAGCAGCGGATCGGGCTATGGCTACACCTTC	CASSGSGYGYTF
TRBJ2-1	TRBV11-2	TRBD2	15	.	TGTGCCAGCAGCCCTTCGACTAGCGGGGTGGGTGAGCAGTTCTTC	CASSPSTSGVGEQFF
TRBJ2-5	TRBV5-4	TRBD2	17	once	TGTGCCAGCAGCTTTGTAGCGGGGGGGCGGATCCAAGAGACCCAGTACTTC	CASSFVAGGRIQETQYF
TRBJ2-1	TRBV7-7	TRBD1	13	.	TGTGCTAGCAGTCCCGGGACAGGGGGTCTACAGTTCTTC	CASSPGTGGLQFF
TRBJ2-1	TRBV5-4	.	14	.	TGTGCCAGTGGCCTTCCGGGGGATCACAATGAGCAGTTCTTC	CASGLPGDHNEQFF
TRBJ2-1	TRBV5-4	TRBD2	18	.	TGTGCCAGCAGCTGGGCGCCGGCACTAGCGGGGGGGTACAATGAGCAGTTCTTC	CASSWAPALAGGYNEQFF
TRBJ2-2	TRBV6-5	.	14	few	TGTGCCAGCAGATCGGGACTGCAGAACGGGGAGCTGTTTTTT	CASRSGLQNGELFF
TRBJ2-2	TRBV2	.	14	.	TGTGCCAGCAGGCGACAGGTAGCCACCGGGGAGCTGTTTTTT	CASRRQVATGELFF
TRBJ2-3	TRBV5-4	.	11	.	TGTGCCAGTGGGCCAGGGGATACGCAGTATTTT	CASGPGDTQYF
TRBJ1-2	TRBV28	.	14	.	TGTGCCAGCAGTCGCAGGGGAGGGCGGCATGGCTACACCTTC	CASSRRGGRHGYTF
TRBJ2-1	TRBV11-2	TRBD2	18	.	TGTGCCAGCAGCTTAGATCTGGGGACTAGCGGACGGTACAATGAGCAGTTCTTC	CASSLDLGTSGRYNEQFF
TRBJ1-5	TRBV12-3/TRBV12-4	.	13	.	TGTGCCAGCAGTTTCCAGGACAGTCAGCCCCAGCATTTT	CASSFQDSQPQHF
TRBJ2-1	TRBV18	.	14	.	TGTGCCAGCTCACCAATGCGGAGGGACAATGAGCAGTTCTTC	CASSPMRRDNEQFF
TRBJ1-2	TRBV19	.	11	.	TGTGCCAGTAGTATTGGAGGTGGCTACACCTTC	CASSIGGGYTF
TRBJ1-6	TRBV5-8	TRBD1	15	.	TGTGCCAGCAGCAGATACAGGGGTGGGGGATCACCCCTCCACTTT	CASSRYRGGGSPLHF
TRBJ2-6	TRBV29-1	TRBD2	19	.	TGCAGCGTTGAAGATCGGGGGAGGGAGGGCAAAACTGGGGCCAACGTCCTGACTTTC	CSVEDRGREGKTGANVLTF
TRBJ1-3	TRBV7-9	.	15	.	TGTGCCACCCACGCGCCCTCAGGGATTAGAAACACCATATATTTT	CATHAPSGIRNTIYF
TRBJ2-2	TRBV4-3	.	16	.	TGCGCCAGCAGCCCTGGAAGGACAGAAAACACCGGGGAGCTGTTTTTT	CASSPGRTENTGELFF
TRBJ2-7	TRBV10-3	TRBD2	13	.	TGTGCCATCTCTAGCGGGGGGTCCTACGAGCAGTACTTC	CAISSGGSYEQYF
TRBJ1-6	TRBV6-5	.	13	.	TGTGCCAGCAGTCCAAGGGGGAATTCACCCCTCCACTTT	CASSPRGNSPLHF
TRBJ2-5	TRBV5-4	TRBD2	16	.	TGTGCCAGCAGCCCAGGCAGCGGGGGGGCCCGGGAGACCCAGTACTTC	CASSPGSGGARETQYF
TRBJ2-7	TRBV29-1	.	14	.	TGCAGCGTTGAAGTAAGGCCGGACAGCTACGAGCAGTACTTC	CSVEVRPDSYEQYF
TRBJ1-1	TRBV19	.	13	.	TGTGCCACCGCAGGGTCCCCCGGCACTGAAGCTTTCTTT	CATAGSPGTEAFF
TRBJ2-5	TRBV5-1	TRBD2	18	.	TGCGCCAGCAGCTTACCGACTAGCGGGGGGGCCGCAGGAGAGACCCAGTACTTC	CASSLPTSGGAAGETQYF
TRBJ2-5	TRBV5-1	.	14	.	TGCGCCAGCAGCTTAGGGGGCGGGGAAGAGACCCAGTACTTC	CASSLGGGEETQYF
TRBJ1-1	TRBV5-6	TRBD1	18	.	TGTGCCAGCAGCTTGTATGGGCGGGACAGGGCTTCGATCACTGAAGCTTTCTTT	CASSLYGRDRASITEAFF
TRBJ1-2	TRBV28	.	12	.	TGTGCCAGCGGACAGCTTAACTATGGCTACACCTTC	CASGQLNYGYTF
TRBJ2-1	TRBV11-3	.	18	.	TGTGCCAGCAGCTTAGTGGATGGAGGCTTTAGCACCTACAATGAGCAGTTCTTC	CASSLVDGGFSTYNEQFF
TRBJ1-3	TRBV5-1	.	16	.	TGCGCCAGCAGCAGCGGTATACAGGGTTCAGGAAACACCATATATTTT	CASSSGIQGSGNTIYF
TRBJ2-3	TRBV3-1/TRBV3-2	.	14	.	TGTGCCAGCAGCCACCAGGGGAACACAGATACGCAGTATTTT	CASSHQGNTDTQYF
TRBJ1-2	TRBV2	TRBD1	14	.	TGTGCCAGCAGTCTAGGGGGCACGAGCTATGGCTACACCTTC	CASSLGGTSYGYTF
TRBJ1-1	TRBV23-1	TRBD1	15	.	TGCGCCAGCAGTCAATCGGACAGGGGGAACACTGAAGCTTTCTTT	CASSQSDRGNTEAFF
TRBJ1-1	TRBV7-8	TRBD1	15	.	TGTGCCAGCAGCGAACAAGACAGGGTGGGCACTGAAGCTTTCTTT	CASSEQDRVGTEAFF
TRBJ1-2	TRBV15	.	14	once	TGTGCCACCAGCACCCATGGGGGCGTCTATGGCTACACCTTC	CATSTHGGVYGYTF
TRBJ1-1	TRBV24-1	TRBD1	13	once	TGTGCCACCAGGACAGGGGAAAACACTGAAGCTTTCTTT	CATRTGENTEAFF
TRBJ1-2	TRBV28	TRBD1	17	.	TGTGCCAGCAGTTTGGTGGCAGGGGGCGCGAACTTCTATGGCTACACCTTC	CASSLVAGGANFYGYTF
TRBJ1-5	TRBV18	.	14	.	TGTGCCAGCTCACCAGTCAACTCAAATCAGCCCCAGCATTTT	CASSPVNSNQPQHF
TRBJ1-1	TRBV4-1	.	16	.	TGCGCCAGCAGCCAAGATCTCGACAGCTTGAACACTGAAGCTTTCTTT	CASSQDLDSLNTEAFF
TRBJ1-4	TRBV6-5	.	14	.	TGTGCCAGCAGTTACGACCCGGGAGATGAAAAACTGTTTTTT	CASSYDPGDEKLFF
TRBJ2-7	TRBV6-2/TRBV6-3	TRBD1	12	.	TGTGCCAGCAACCCAGGGGGCTACGAGCAGTACTTC	CASNPGGYEQYF
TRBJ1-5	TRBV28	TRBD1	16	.	TGTGCCAGCAGTTCCGAGGCAGGGGGCCTCAATCAGCCCCAGCATTTT	CASSSEAGGLNQPQHF
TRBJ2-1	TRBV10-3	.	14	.	TGTGCCATCAGTGAGTCGAGCGCGGGCAATGAGCAGTTCTTC	CAISESSAGNEQFF
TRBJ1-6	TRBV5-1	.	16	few	TGCGCCAGCAGCCCGGAACAAACGGGGTATAATTCACCCCTCCACTTT	CASSPEQTGYNSPLHF